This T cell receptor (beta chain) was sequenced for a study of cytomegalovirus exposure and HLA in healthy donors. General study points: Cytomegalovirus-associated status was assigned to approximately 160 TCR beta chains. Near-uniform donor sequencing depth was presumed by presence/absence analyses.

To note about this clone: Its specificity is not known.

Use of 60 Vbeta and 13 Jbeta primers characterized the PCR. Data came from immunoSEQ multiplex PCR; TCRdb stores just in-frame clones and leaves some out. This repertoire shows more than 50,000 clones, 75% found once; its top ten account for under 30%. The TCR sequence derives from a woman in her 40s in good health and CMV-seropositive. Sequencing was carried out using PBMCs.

The CDR3 here is CASSAGTGTSNQPQHF. The CDR3 DNA reads TGTGCCAGCAGCGCCGGGACAGGGACTAGCAATCAGCCCCAGCATTTT. The rearrangement uses TRBV9 and TRBJ1-5; 9 nucleotides line up with TRBD1. Looked up from germline, CDR1 is SGDLS and CDR2 is YYNGEE. The CDR3 totals 16 residues. V lost 3 bases, J lost 0 bases, and 4 bases stayed unmatched.